Only a few counts were recorded for the clone carrying this T cell receptor (beta chain). Antigen: not known. TCRdb reprocessed the RT-PCR reads with MiXCR, giving one entry per CDR3 protein. The data show 610,000 or so distinct CDR3 sequences, about 14% seen once. The data originate from a study of response to subunit inactivated influenza vaccine. Overall study results and limits: Authors suggested few new T cells are recruited by each seasonal influenza vaccination.

Trimming removed 0 bases at V and 5 bases at J, with 10 bases between. CDR3 length: 14 residues. Germline CDR1 DFQATT, CDR2 SNEGSKA (reference sequence). The receptor comes from a man between 45 and 60 years old who received an inactivated influenza vaccine. Source: PBMCs from blood, taken less than 13 days after vaccination. The chain recombines TRBV20-1 with TRBJ1-4, with D perhaps TRBD1 (5 bases). CDR3 amino acids: CSAREGTGNEKLFF. CDR3 coding DNA: TGCAGTGCTAGAGAGGGGACGGGGAATGAAAAACTGTTTTTT.